The 14 T cell receptor beta chains listed next were all sequenced from one sample in a study of PD-1 blockade in mismatch repair-deficient tumors. Profiling relied on immunoSEQ multiplex PCR, and the TCRdb table lists in-frame clones only, not all of them. This table has about 110,000 clones, 60% to 85% appearing once. This specimen consisted of peripheral blood, obtained roughly 60 weeks after starting pembrolizumab. The receptor set was obtained from an adult with mismatch repair-deficient cancer.

This chain uses TRBV27 with TRBJ2-1, with 8 bases fitting TRBD2. CDR3 size: 16 residues. Germline loops: CDR1 MNHEY, CDR2 SMNVEV (reference sequence). Trimming at V came to 4 bases and at J to 4 bases, leaving 9 bases not matched to a gene. The chain's CDR3 is CASSSYLAGRYNEQFF. CDR3 DNA sequence: TGTGCCAGCAGTTCTTACTTAGCGGGGAGATACAATGAGCAGTTCTTC.

This clone occurred a few times. The chain is built from TRBV30 and TRBJ1-2; a possible D gene is TRBD1 (6 bases). Per the germline V gene, CDR1 is GTSNPN and CDR2 is SVGIG (reference sequence). The CDR3 has 14 amino acids. Trimming removed 3 bases at V and 6 bases at J, with 17 bases between. The DNA for the CDR3 is TGTGCCTGGAGACGGACAGCCCCGGTCGATGGCTACACCTTC. Translated, it gives CAWRRTAPVDGYTF.

J is TRBJ2-1 and V is TRBV7-3, with 7 positions matching TRBD2. Germline V gene data show CDR1 as SGHTA and CDR2 as FQGTGA. Trimming took 5 bases from V and 0 from J; bases not matched to a gene: 4. The CDR3 runs to 15 residues. The CDR3 protein is CASSLAVGSYNEQFF. CDR3 coding DNA: TGTGCCAGCAGCCTAGCGGTAGGCTCCTACAATGAGCAGTTCTTC.

This chain uses TRBV7-9 with TRBJ2-1; no firm D call. Germline V lookup: CDR1 SEHNR, CDR2 FQNEAQ (reference sequence). CDR3 length: 18 residues. Trimming took off 5 bases at V and 0 bases at J, with 20 bases between the two ends. CDR3 region: CASSPDSILTISYNEQFF. The CDR3 DNA reads as TGTGCCAGCAGCCCCGACTCGATACTTACCATCTCCTACAATGAGCAGTTCTTC.

The chain is built from TRBV5-5 and TRBJ1-4, with a weak D call TRBD1 (5 bases). V gave up 4 bases and J gave up 4 bases, with 14 bases separating them. The CDR3 extends over 15 amino acids. Germline V lookup: CDR1 SGHKS, CDR2 YYEKEE (reference sequence). The CDR3 here is CASSPGDRNNEKLFF. CDR3 nucleotide sequence: TGTGCCAGCAGCCCCGGGGACCGAAATAATGAAAAACTGTTTTTT.

The gene calls are TRBV30 and TRBJ2-7, with no clear D. Trimming removed 4 bases from V and 2 bases from J, with 21 bases in between. The germline CDR1 and CDR2 sequences are GTSNPN and SVGIG (reference sequence). The CDR3 sequence is 16 residues long. CDR3 DNA sequence: TGTGCCTGGACAGAGACCGGACGGACGAGAACCTACGAGCAGTACTTC. Its translation is CAWTETGRTRTYEQYF.

CDR3: CASSQPLAGTSGRTDTQYF. Here the CDR3 DNA reads TGTGCCAGCAGCCAACCCTTAGCAGGGACTAGCGGGAGGACAGATACGCAGTATTTT. The rearrangement uses TRBV7-9 and TRBJ2-3; 15 bases line up with TRBD2. The CDR3 runs to 19 residues. Germline loops: CDR1 SEHNR, CDR2 FQNEAQ (reference sequence). The trim removed 5 bases at V and 3 bases at J, leaving 12 bases unmatched.

The chain employs TRBV5-4 and TRBJ2-7; possibly TRBD2 for D (6 bases). The ends were cut back, 4 bases at V and 5 bases at J, with 13 bases in the middle. The length of the CDR3 is 13 residues. Germline V gene sequence: CDR1 SGHNT, CDR2 YYREEE (reference sequence). The CDR3 DNA follows: TGTGCCAGCAGCCGTCGACGGGAGAACGAGCAGTACTTC. Translation gives CASSRRRENEQYF.

V usage is TRBV27 and J usage is TRBJ2-1; 9 bases line up with TRBD2. Trimming at V came to 5 bases and at J to 0 bases, leaving 11 bases not matched to a gene. From germline, CDR1 is MNHEY and CDR2 SMNVEV (reference sequence). The CDR3 sequence is 18 residues long. The CDR3 sequence is CASSPLAGLASSYNEQFF. CDR3 DNA: TGTGCCAGCAGTCCGCTCGCAGGACTAGCGAGCTCCTACAATGAGCAGTTCTTC.

The J gene is TRBJ2-1, the V gene TRBV14; D is undetermined. The V gene lost 3 bases and the J gene lost 6 bases, with 9 bases spanning the gap. CDR3 size: 13 residues. Germline values: CDR1 SGHDN, CDR2 FVKESK. CDR3 in amino acids: CASSHRPSNEQFF. As DNA, the CDR3 is TGTGCCAGCAGCCACCGACCTTCCAATGAGCAGTTCTTC.

The rearrangement links TRBV2 to TRBJ1-4; no firm D call. The V and J ends lost 6 bases and 8 bases respectively, with 10 bases between them. CDR3 length: 12 amino acids. From germline, CDR1 is SNHLY and CDR2 FYNNEI. The CDR3 nucleotides are TGTGCCAGCAGGCGGCGGGAGGAAAAACTGTTTTTT. Its protein is CASRRREEKLFF.

The chain links TRBV7-2 to TRBJ2-1, with 7 bases fitting TRBD2. V was clipped by 4 bases and J by 2 bases; unmatched bases: 5. Looked up from germline, CDR1 is SGHTA and CDR2 is FQGNSA. The CDR3 extends over 15 amino acids. DNA of the CDR3: TGTGCCAGCAGCTCCAGCGGGACGACCTACAATGAGCAGTTCTTC. Residues: CASSSSGTTYNEQFF.

V usage is TRBV21-1 and J usage is TRBJ2-7; the D call in the table, TRBD1, was not verified against the DNA. TRBV21-1 is deemed a pseudogene. The CDR3 consists of 13 residues. The CDR3 is CASSKVRGGEQYF. The CDR3 nucleotides are TGTGCCAGCAGCAAAGTAAGGGGCGGCGAGCAGTACTTC.

Ten or more counts support this clone. V usage is TRBV25-1 and J usage is TRBJ2-2; 10 nucleotides agree with TRBD2. The length of the CDR3 is 15 residues. Germline V lookup: CDR1 MGHDK, CDR2 SYGVNS. Trimming at V came to 2 bases and at J to 5 bases, leaving 2 bases not matched to a gene. CDR3 residues: CASSELSGGTGELFF. CDR3 nucleotides: TGTGCCAGCAGTGAACTTAGCGGGGGGACCGGGGAGCTGTTTTTT.